This T cell receptor (beta chain) was sequenced in a study of metastatic and nonmetastatic thyroid tumors. Each patient came to thyroid surgery without any prior treatment (of any kind). This clone was picked up many times. The V and J ends lost 0 bases and 5 bases respectively, with 11 bases between them. The CDR3 consists of 14 residues. Germline V gene lookup returns CDR1 SGHRS and CDR2 YFSETQ. TCRdb called clones again from the PCR reads with MiXCR. The sample consists of roughly 55,000 clones, roughly 15% of them appearing once. The chain joins TRBV5-1 to TRBJ1-1; the D is unclear. The source is a male donor with papillary thyroid cancer or a benign thyroid nodule (not recorded which). Some clones in this sample may be carry-over from other donors' samples. Specimen: blood. CDR3: CASSLGATGTEAFF. In nucleotides, the CDR3 is TGCGCCAGCAGCTTGGGGGCTACGGGGACTGAAGCTTTCTTT.